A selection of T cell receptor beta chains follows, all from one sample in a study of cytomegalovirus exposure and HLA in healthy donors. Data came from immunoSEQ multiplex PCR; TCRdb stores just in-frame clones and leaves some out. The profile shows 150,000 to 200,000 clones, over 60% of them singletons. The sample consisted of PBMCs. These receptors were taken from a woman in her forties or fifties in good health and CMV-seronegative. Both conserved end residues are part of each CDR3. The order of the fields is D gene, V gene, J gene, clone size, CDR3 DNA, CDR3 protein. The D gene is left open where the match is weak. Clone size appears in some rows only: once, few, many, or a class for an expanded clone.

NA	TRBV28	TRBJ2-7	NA	TGTGCCAGCAGCACCTCGCGCTACGAGCAGTACTTC	CASSTSRYEQYF
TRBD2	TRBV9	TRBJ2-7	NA	TGTGCCAGCAGCGTAGGGCCGGTCACTAGCGGTTCCTATGAGCAGTACTTC	CASSVGPVTSGSYEQYF
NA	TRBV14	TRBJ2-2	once	TGTGCCAGCAGCCGTCAGTGGGGGGAGCTGTTTTTT	CASSRQWGELFF
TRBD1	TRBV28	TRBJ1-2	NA	TGTGCCAGCGTTACAGGGGCAGACTATGGCTACACCTTC	CASVTGADYGYTF
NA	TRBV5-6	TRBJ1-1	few	TGTGCCAGCAGCTTTAGTATCAACACTGAAGCTTTCTTT	CASSFSINTEAFF
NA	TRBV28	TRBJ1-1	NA	TGTGCCAGCAGTCCCATAGGGGCCTCGAACACTGAAGCTTTCTTT	CASSPIGASNTEAFF
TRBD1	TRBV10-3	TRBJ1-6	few	TGTGCCATCAGTGAGTCCGGGACAGAGAATTCACCCCTCCACTTT	CAISESGTENSPLHF
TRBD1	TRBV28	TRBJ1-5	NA	TGTGCCAGCAGTTTATCCGGGACAGGGGGCGGTAATCAGCCCCAGCATTTT	CASSLSGTGGGNQPQHF
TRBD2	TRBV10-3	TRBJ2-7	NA	TGTGCCATCAGTGAGATTTTACTAGCGGGGGGCCCCGGGCACGAGCAGTACTTC	CAISEILLAGGPGHEQYF
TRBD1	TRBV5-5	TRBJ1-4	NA	TGTGCCAGCAGCTTGGGGACAGGGGATGAAAAACTGTTTTTT	CASSLGTGDEKLFF
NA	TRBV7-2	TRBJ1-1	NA	TGTGCCAGCAGCTTATCGGGGGGGCCGGTTAGGACTGAAGCTTTCTTT	CASSLSGGPVRTEAFF
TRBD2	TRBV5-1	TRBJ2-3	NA	TGCGCCAGCAGCTTGGTCGGGGGGGCCTGGGATACGCAGTATTTT	CASSLVGGAWDTQYF
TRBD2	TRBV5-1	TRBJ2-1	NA	TGCGCCAGCAGCCCAATCCCGACTAGCGGGGGCTACAATGAGCAGTTCTTC	CASSPIPTSGGYNEQFF
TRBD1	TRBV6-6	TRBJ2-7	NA	TGTGCCAGCAGCCAGTTGGACAGGGGCACCTACGAGCAGTACTTC	CASSQLDRGTYEQYF
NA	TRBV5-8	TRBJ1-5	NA	TGTGCCAGCAGCTCCTCACTCTTGGGCAATCAGCCCCAGCATTTT	CASSSSLLGNQPQHF
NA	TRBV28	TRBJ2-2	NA	TGTGCCAGCAGCCCGCCTAGGGGTGCCGGGGAGCTGTTTTTT	CASSPPRGAGELFF
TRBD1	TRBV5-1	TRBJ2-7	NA	TGCGCCAGCAGCTCCTTGGACAGGTCGGAGGTCGAGCAGTACTTC	CASSSLDRSEVEQYF
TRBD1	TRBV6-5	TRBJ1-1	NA	TGTGCCAGCAGTTACCGACAGGGGGGTAATACTGAAGCTTTCTTT	CASSYRQGGNTEAFF
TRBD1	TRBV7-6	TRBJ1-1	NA	TGTGCCAGCAGCTTATCTCAGGGGGGGAACACTGAAGCTTTCTTT	CASSLSQGGNTEAFF
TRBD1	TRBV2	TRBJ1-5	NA	TGTGCCAGCAGTGGGGGACAGGGGCGCGTATTCAATCAGCCCCAGCATTTT	CASSGGQGRVFNQPQHF
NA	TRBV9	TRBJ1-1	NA	TGTGCCAGCAGCGTAGATGGGGGGGTTTTAGGGACTGAAGCTTTCTTT	CASSVDGGVLGTEAFF
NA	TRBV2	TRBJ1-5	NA	TGTGCCAGCAATGGTCGAGGGGCGGGGAATCAGCCCCAGCATTTT	CASNGRGAGNQPQHF
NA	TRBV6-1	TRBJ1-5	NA	TGTGCCAGCAAAGGGGGATCGTCCCAGCATTTT	CASKGGSSQHF
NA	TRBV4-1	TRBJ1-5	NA	TGCGCCAGCAGCTTACAGGGTGATAGCAATCAGCCCCAGCATTTT	CASSLQGDSNQPQHF
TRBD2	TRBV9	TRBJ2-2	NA	TGTGCCAGCAGCGTAGGTTCAGCGGGAGGGATCGGGGAGCTGTTTTTT	CASSVGSAGGIGELFF
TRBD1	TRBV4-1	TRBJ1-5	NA	TGCGCCAGCAGCCAACCCCCAGGGGGCGGCAATCAGCCCCAGCATTTT	CASSQPPGGGNQPQHF
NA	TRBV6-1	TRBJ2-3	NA	TGTGCCAGCAGGAGGGTGGAGGGGGCTACGCAGTATTTT	CASRRVEGATQYF
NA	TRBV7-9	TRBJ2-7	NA	TGTTCCAGCAGCTCCGGGACAGAGCAGTACTTC	CSSSSGTEQYF
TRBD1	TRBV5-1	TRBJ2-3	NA	TGCGCCAGCAGCTCCGACAGGGCGTATTTAGATACGCAGTATTTT	CASSSDRAYLDTQYF
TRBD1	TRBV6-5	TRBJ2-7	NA	TGTGCCAGCAGTTACCCTCGGGGACAGGGAGGCTACGAGCAGTACTTC	CASSYPRGQGGYEQYF
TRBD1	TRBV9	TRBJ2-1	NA	TGTGCCAGCAGCGCGGCCGGGACAGGCAACAATGAGCAGTTCTTC	CASSAAGTGNNEQFF
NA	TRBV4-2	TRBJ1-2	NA	TGTGCCAGCAGCCAAGATGGGGGGCGGGAGTATGGCTACACCTTC	CASSQDGGREYGYTF
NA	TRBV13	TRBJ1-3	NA	TGTGCCAGCAGCTTTTCCCAAATCTCTGGAAACACCATATATTTT	CASSFSQISGNTIYF
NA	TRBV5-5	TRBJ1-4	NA	TGTGCCAGCAGCCTAGGGACTCCCCGGGCTGAAAAACTGTTTTTT	CASSLGTPRAEKLFF
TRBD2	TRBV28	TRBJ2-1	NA	TGTGCCAGCAGTTCGCCCCCGCGGGGGAGGGATGAGCAGTTCTTC	CASSSPPRGRDEQFF